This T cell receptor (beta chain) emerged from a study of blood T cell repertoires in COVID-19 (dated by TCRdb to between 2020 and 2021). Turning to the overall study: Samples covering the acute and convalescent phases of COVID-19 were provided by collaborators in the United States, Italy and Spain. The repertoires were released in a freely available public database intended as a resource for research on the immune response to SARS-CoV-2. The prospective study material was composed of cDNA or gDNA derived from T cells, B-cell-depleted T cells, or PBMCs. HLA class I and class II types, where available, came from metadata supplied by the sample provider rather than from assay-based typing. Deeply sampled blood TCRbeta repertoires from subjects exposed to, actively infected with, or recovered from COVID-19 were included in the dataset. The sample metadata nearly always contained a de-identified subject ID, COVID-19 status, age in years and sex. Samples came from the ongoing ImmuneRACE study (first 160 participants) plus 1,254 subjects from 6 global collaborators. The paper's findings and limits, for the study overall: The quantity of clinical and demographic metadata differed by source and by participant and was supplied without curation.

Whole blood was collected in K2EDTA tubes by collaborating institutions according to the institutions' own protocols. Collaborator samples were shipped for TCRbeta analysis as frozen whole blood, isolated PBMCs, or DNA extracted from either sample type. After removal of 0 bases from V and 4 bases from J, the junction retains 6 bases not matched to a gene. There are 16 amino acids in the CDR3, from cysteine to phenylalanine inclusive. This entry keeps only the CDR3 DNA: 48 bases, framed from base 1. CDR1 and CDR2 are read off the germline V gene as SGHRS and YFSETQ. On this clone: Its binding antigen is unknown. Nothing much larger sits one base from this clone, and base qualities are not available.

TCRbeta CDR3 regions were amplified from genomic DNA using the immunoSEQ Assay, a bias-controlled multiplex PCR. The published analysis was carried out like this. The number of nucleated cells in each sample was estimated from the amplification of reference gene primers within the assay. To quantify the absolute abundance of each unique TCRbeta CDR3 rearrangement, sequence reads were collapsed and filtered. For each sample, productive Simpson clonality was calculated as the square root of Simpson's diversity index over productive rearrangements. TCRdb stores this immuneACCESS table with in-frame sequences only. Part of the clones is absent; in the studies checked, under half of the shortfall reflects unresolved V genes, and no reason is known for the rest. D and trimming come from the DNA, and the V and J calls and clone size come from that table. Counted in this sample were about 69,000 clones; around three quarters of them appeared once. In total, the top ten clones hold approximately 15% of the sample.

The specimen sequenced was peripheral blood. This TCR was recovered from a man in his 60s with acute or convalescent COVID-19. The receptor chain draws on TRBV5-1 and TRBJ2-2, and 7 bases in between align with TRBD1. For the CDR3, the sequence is CASSLVPQGVTGELFF. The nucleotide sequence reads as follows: TGCGCCAGCAGCTTGGTGCCTCAGGGGGTCACCGGGGAGCTGTTTTTT.